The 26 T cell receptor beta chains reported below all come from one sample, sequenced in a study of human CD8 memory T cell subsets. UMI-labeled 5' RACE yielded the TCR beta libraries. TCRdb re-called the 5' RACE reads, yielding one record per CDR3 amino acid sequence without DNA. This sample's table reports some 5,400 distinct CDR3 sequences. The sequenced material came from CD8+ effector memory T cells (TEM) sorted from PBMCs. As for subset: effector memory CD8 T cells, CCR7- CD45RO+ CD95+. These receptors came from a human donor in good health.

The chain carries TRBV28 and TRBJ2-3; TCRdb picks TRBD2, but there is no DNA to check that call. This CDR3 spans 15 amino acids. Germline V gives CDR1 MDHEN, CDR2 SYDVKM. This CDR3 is CASTPLGLASDTQYF.

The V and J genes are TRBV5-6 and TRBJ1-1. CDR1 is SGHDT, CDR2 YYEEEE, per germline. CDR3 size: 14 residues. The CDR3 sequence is CASSLELRGTEAFF.

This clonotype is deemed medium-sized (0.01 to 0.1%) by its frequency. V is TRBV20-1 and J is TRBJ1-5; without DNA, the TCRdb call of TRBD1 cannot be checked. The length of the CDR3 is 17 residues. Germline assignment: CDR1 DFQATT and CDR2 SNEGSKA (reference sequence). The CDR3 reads CSARVMDSPQPNQPQHF.

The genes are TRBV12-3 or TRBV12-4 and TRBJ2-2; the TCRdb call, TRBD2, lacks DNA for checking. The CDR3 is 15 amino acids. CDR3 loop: CASSGGREYTGELFF.

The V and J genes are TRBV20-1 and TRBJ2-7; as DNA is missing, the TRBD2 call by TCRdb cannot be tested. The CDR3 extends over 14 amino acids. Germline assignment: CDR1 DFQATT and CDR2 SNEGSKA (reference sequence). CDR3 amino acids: CSAKTRDSSYEQYF.

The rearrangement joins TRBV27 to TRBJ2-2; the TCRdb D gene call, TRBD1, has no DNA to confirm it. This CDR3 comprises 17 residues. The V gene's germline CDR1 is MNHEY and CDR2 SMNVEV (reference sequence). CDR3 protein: CASSLLDRGTGTGELFF.

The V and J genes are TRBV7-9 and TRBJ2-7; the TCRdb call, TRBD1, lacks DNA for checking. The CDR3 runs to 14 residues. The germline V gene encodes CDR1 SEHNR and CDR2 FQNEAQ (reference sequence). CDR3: CASSLRDRPYEQYF.

CDR3 in amino acids: CASSQDSSGRGSTQYF. The V and J genes are TRBV14 and TRBJ2-3; with no DNA, the TCRdb D assignment of TRBD2 cannot be verified. The CDR3 runs 16 residues. Germline V gives CDR1 SGHDN, CDR2 FVKESK. Using reference TRBV14 and TRBJ2-3 for the parts outside the CDR3, the full variable domain is EAGVTQFPSHSVIEKGQTVTLRCDPISGHDNLYWYRRVMGKEIKFLLHFVKESKQDESGMPNNRFLAERTGGTYSTLKVQPAELEDSGVYFCASSQDSSGRGSTQYFGPGTRLTVL.

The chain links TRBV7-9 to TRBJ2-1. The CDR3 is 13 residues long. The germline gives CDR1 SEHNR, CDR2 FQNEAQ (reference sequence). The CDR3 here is CASSLSGYNEQFF.

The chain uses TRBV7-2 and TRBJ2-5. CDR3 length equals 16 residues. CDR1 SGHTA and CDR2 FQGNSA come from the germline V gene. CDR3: CASSLLTAGVSETQYF. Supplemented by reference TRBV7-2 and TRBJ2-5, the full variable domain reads GAGVSQSPSNKVTEKGKDVELRCDPISGHTALYWYRQSLGQGLEFLIYFQGNSAPDKSGLPSDRFSAERTGGSVSTLTIQRTQQEDSAVYLCASSLLTAGVSETQYFGPGTRLLVL.

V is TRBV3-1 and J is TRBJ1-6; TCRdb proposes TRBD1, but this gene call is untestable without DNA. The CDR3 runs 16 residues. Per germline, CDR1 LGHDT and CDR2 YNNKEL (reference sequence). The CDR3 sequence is CASSHEGDRVDSPLHF.

CDR3 region: CASSDTGQPQHF. The genes are TRBV2 and TRBJ1-5; TCRdb gives TRBD1 as the D gene, but with no DNA this cannot be confirmed. From germline, CDR1 is SNHLY and CDR2 FYNNEI. The CDR3 has 12 residues.

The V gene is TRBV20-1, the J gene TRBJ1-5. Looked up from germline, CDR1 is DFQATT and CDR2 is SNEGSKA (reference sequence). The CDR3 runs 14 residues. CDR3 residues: CSARVGRSNQPQHF.

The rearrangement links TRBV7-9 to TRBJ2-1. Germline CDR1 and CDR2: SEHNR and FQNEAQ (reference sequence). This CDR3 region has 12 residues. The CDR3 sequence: CASRFEHNEQFF.

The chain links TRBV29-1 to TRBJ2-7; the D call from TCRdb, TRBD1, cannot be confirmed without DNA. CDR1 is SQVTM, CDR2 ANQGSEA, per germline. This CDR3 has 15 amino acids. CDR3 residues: CSTLGEWGSSYEQYF.

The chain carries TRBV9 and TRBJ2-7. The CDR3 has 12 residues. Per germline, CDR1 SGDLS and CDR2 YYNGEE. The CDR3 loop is CASSVGDDEQYF.

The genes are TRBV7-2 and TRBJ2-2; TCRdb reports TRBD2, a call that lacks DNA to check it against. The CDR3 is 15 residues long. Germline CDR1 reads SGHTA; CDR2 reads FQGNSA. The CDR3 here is CASSKRDHYVGELFF.

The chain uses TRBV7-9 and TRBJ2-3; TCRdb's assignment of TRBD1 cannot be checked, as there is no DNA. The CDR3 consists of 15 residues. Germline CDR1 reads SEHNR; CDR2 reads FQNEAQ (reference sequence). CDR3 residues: CASSTDRDSTDTQYF.

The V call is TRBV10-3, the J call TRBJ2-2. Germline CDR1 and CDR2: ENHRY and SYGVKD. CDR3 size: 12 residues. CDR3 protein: CAISDFTGELFF.

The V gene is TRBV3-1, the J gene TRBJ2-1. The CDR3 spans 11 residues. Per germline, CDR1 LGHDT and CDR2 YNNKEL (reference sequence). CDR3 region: CASSQGGEQFF.

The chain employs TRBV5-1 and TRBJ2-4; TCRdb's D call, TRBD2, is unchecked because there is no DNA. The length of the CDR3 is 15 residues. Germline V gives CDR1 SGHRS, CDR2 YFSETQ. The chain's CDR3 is CASSLTSGRGNIQYF.

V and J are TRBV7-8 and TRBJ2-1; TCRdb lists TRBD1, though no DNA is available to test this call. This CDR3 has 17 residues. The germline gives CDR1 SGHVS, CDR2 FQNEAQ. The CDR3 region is CASSLLMGQGEYNEQFF.

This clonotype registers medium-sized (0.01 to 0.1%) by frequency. CDR3 amino acids: CASSYGPTGELFF. The chain combines TRBV27 with TRBJ2-2. The V gene's germline CDR1 is MNHEY and CDR2 SMNVEV (reference sequence). This CDR3 is 13 amino acids long.

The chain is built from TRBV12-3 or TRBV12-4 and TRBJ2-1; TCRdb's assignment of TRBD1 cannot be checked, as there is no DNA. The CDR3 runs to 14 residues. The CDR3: CASRDPNLGNEQFF.

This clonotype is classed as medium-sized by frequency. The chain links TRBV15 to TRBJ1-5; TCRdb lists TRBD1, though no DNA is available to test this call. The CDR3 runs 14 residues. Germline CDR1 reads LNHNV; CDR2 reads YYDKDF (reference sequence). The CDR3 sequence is CATSLPGPYQPQHF.

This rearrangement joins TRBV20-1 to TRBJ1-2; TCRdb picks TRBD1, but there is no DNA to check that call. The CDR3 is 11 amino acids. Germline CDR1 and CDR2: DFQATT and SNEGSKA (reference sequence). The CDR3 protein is CSRGTYYGYTF.